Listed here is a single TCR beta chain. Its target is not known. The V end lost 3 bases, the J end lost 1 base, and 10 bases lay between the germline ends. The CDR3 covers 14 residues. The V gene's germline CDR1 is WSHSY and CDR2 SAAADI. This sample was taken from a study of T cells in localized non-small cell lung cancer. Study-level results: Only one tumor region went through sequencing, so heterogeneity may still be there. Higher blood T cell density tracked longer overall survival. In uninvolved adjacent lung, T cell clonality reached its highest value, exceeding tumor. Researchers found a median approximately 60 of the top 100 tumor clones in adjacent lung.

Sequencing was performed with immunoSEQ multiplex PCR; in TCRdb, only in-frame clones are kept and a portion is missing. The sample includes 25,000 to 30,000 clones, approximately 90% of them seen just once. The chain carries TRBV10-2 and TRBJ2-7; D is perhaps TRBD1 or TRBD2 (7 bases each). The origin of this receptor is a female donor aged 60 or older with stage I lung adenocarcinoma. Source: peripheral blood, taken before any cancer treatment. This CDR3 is CASSDRGGSYEQYF. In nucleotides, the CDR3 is TGCGCCAGCAGTGACAGGGGGGGATCCTACGAGCAGTACTTC.